The clone carrying this TCR beta chain has just a few counts. Its antigen is not identified. This sample stems from a study of shared clonotypes between healthy human individuals. Study conclusions and caveats: Among donors, sharing of clonotypes was expected to be affected by sequencing depth.

Sequencing used immunoSEQ multiplex PCR; TCRdb keeps in-frame clones, though not all of them. The sample lists about 680,000 clones, approximately 73% seen once, with 1.5% to 2% in the top ten. Germline loops: CDR1 SNHLY, CDR2 FYNNEI. V trimming: 3 bases; J trimming: 2 bases; junction bases outside the gene matches: 13. The CDR3 has 19 amino acids. Sequencing was done on a sample of memory CD4+ T cells sorted from blood. Indicated subset: CD45RA-negative fraction. The V and J genes are TRBV2 and TRBJ2-3, with 11 bases that match TRBD2. The clonotype originates from a young woman in good health. The CDR3 is CASSDWVAGGDRSTDTQYF. CDR3 bases: TGTGCCAGCAGTGATTGGGTAGCGGGAGGGGATCGTTCCACAGATACGCAGTATTTT.